The source of this T cell receptor (beta chain) is a study of cytomegalovirus exposure and HLA in healthy donors. On the study more broadly: From about 179 million T cells, an earlier analysis saw roughly 100 million unique TCR beta sequences. Early released data comprised around 80 million unique TCRs from HLA-typed donors.

The study's findings and limits: Most of the TCR beta V segments (in an earlier analysis) were productive either about 90% or about 30% of the time.

The PCR was carried out with 60 Vbeta primers and 13 Jbeta primers. Some clones are missing from TCRdb's copy, which holds only in-frame ones; the method was immunoSEQ multiplex PCR. Found here are 150,000 to 200,000 clones, roughly four fifths of them singletons; the top ten hold about 1.7%. The CDR3 sequence is 16 residues long. V lost 0 bases, J lost 5 bases, and 16 bases lay in between. Germline V gives CDR1 LNHNV, CDR2 YYDKDF (reference sequence). Note on this clone: Its antigen is unidentified.

Sequenced sample: PBMCs. The gene calls are TRBV15 and TRBJ2-5, with D possibly matching TRBD2 (6 bases). The TCR comes from a young man in good health and CMV-seronegative. The CDR3 sequence is CATSRDTGLAHETQYF. CDR3 DNA: TGTGCCACCAGCAGAGACACGGGACTGGCCCACGAGACCCAGTACTTC.